The next 23 T cell receptor beta chains were all read from a single sample in a study of T cell responses to AZD1222 COVID-19 vaccine. Assay used: immunoSEQ multiplex PCR; TCRdb lists only in-frame clones, some missing. The table lists some 200,000 clones, more than 75% of them singletons. The source material was peripheral blood, sampled on day 0 of AZD1222 vaccination. These receptors came from an adult in good health.

The chain links TRBV12-3 or TRBV12-4 to TRBJ1-2; D may be TRBD1 (5 bases). This CDR3 is 12 amino acids long. Trimming took off 7 bases at V and 4 bases at J, with 10 bases between the two ends. The CDR3 region has the DNA TGTGCCAGCACCGGGGCAGGCTATGGCTACACCTTC. Its protein is CASTGAGYGYTF.

The chain couples TRBV29-1 to TRBJ2-1, with D perhaps matching TRBD2 (5 bases). Looked up from germline, CDR1 is SQVTM and CDR2 is ANQGSEA. Trimming removed 4 bases from V and 4 bases from J, with 14 bases in between. The CDR3 has 14 residues. The chain's CDR3 is CSVVGAPGYNEQFF. The CDR3 nucleotides read TGCAGCGTTGTGGGAGCGCCCGGTTACAATGAGCAGTTCTTC.

The chain recombines TRBV9 with TRBJ2-1; D is possibly TRBD1 (6 bases). This CDR3 comprises 13 residues. The V and J ends lost 4 bases and 3 bases respectively, with 8 bases between them. The germline V gene has CDR1 SGDLS and CDR2 YYNGEE. The CDR3 spells CASSPGVYNEQFF. The CDR3 coding sequence is TGTGCCAGCAGCCCAGGGGTCTACAATGAGCAGTTCTTC.

This chain joins TRBV5-5 and TRBJ2-7; 8 bases map to TRBD1. The germline CDR1 and CDR2 sequences are SGHKS and YYEKEE (reference sequence). The CDR3 totals 15 residues. J gave up 3 bases and V 3 bases, and 8 bases lay outside the gene matches. The DNA of the CDR3 is TGTGCCAGCAGCTCAGGTCCAGGGGGCATCTACGAGCAGTACTTC. It is translated as CASSSGPGGIYEQYF.

The chain uses TRBV27 and TRBJ2-7; tentative D call: TRBD2 (5 bases). The CDR3 contains 15 residues. Trimming pared 2 bases from V and 2 bases from J, leaving 13 bases between. The V gene's germline CDR1 is MNHEY and CDR2 SMNVEV (reference sequence). CDR3 in amino acids: CASSLQGTAAYEQYF. CDR3 coding DNA: TGTGCCAGCAGTTTACAAGGTACAGCGGCCTACGAGCAGTACTTC.

The V and J genes are TRBV9 and TRBJ1-4; 10 bases are shared with TRBD1. This CDR3 spans 14 amino acids. The junction had 5 bases not matched to a gene; V was cut back by 4 bases and J by 8 bases. Germline V gives CDR1 SGDLS, CDR2 YYNGEE. The chain's CDR3 is CASSWGQGNEKLFF. The CDR3 nucleotides read TGTGCCAGCAGCTGGGGACAGGGGAACGAAAAACTGTTTTTT.

The chain combines TRBV5-1 with TRBJ2-7; the match to TRBD2 covers 11 bases. This CDR3 has 15 amino acids. With 5 bases clipped from V and 2 bases from J, the junction kept 6 bases outside the gene matches. The germline CDR1 and CDR2 sequences are SGHRS and YFSETQ. CDR3 sequence (DNA): TGCGCCAGCAGGGGGGGGACTAGCGGAACCTACGAGCAGTACTTC. It codes for CASRGGTSGTYEQYF.

The V call is TRBV11-2, the J call TRBJ2-5; no definite D call. CDR1 is SGHAT, CDR2 FQNNGV, per germline. V was pared by 5 bases and J by 5 bases, with 9 bases between. The CDR3 spans 12 residues. The CDR3 DNA follows: TGTGCCAGCAGCCGCACAGCGGAGACCCAGTACTTC. Its translation is CASSRTAETQYF.

V usage is TRBV19 and J usage is TRBJ2-7; 7 bases are shared with TRBD2. The CDR3 runs 15 residues. The trim removed 3 bases at V and 3 bases at J, leaving 8 bases unmatched. CDR1 and CDR2 from the germline V gene are LNHDA and SQIVND (reference sequence). CDR3 in amino acids: CASSMSGMGSYEQYF. Here the CDR3 DNA reads TGTGCCAGTAGTATGAGCGGGATGGGGAGCTACGAGCAGTACTTC.

This chain joins TRBV15 and TRBJ1-2, with TRBD1 as a possible D gene (6 bases). This CDR3 has 12 residues. The V gene's germline CDR1 is LNHNV and CDR2 YYDKDF (reference sequence). V lost 8 bases and J lost 2, with 9 bases in between. CDR3 nucleotides: TGTGCCACCTCCGACAGGAACTATGGCTACACCTTC. Its protein is CATSDRNYGYTF.

The chain uses TRBV10-3 and TRBJ1-6; perhaps TRBD1 as D (6 bases). Per the germline V gene, CDR1 is ENHRY and CDR2 is SYGVKD. The V gene lost 6 bases and the J gene lost 7 bases, with 13 bases spanning the gap. The CDR3 is 14 residues long. DNA of the CDR3: TGTGCCATCAGATTGGACAGCAAAAATTCACCCCTCCACTTT. Translated, it gives CAIRLDSKNSPLHF.

This clone was observed once. This chain uses TRBV10-3 with TRBJ2-2; possible D gene TRBD2, 7 bases. CDR3 length: 15 amino acids. Trimming took off 4 bases at V and 5 bases at J, with 14 bases between the two ends. Germline CDR1 is ENHRY and CDR2 is SYGVKD. The CDR3 DNA reads TGTGCCATCAGTGGAGGGGGGGGCTGGACCGGGGAGCTGTTTTTT. This encodes CAISGGGGWTGELFF.

The V gene is TRBV5-5, the J gene TRBJ2-7, with 10 positions matching TRBD1. The germline V gene has CDR1 SGHKS and CDR2 YYEKEE (reference sequence). Losses at the gene ends were 2 bases for V and 4 bases for J; bases not matched to a gene: 6. There are 15 residues in the CDR3. CDR3 amino acids: CASSLTGTGVYEQYF. CDR3 coding DNA: TGTGCCAGCAGCTTAACCGGGACAGGGGTTTACGAGCAGTACTTC.

The chain links TRBV28 to TRBJ1-6; TRBD1 is a possible D gene (6 bases). Germline V gene sequence: CDR1 MDHEN, CDR2 SYDVKM. V lost 6 bases, J lost 5 bases, and 26 bases lay in between. The CDR3 loop spans 19 amino acids. CDR3 sequence reads: CASSLAGTPAPGDNSPLHF. The DNA of the CDR3 is TGTGCCAGCAGCCTCGCCGGGACACCCGCTCCAGGCGATAATTCACCCCTCCACTTT.

The rearrangement joins TRBV7-6 to TRBJ1-1; tentatively, D is TRBD1 (5 bases). In germline, CDR1 is SGHVS, CDR2 FNYEAQ. The CDR3 is made up of 13 amino acids. Trimming pared 6 bases from V and 6 bases from J, leaving 14 bases between. The CDR3: CASSNGHGAEAFF. The CDR3 bases are TGTGCCAGCAGTAACGGACATGGGGCTGAAGCTTTCTTT.

This chain links TRBV7-9 with TRBJ2-2; either TRBD1 or TRBD2 may fit D (7 bases each). Trimming removed 5 bases from V and 6 bases from J, with 10 bases in between. CDR1 SEHNR and CDR2 FQNEAQ come from the germline V gene (reference sequence). The CDR3 is 13 amino acids. CDR3 sequence reads: CASSAGGAGELFF. DNA for the CDR3: TGTGCCAGCAGCGCAGGGGGGGCCGGGGAGCTGTTTTTT.

In its sample, this clone was seen once. V and J are TRBV9 and TRBJ1-3, with 7 bases aligning to TRBD1. This CDR3 is built from 16 residues. Per the germline V gene, CDR1 is SGDLS and CDR2 is YYNGEE. V was pared by 2 bases and J by 4 bases, with 9 bases of the junction left unmatched. CDR3 loop: CASSVGQRVEGNTIYF. The CDR3 DNA reads as TGTGCCAGCAGCGTGGGACAGCGGGTTGAGGGAAACACCATATATTTT.

The chain uses TRBV12-3 or TRBV12-4 and TRBJ1-2, with D uncertain. V lost 5 bases, J lost 6 bases, and 10 bases lay in between. The CDR3 has 12 residues. The CDR3 protein is CASSPPEHGYTF. The CDR3 nucleotides read TGTGCCAGCAGTCCGCCCGAGCATGGCTACACCTTC.

This rearrangement joins TRBV7-9 to TRBJ2-7; weak D call: TRBD1 (6 bases). Looked up from germline, CDR1 is SEHNR and CDR2 is FQNEAQ (reference sequence). The CDR3 extends over 15 amino acids. The V and J ends lost 5 bases and 2 bases respectively, with 16 bases between them. For the CDR3, the DNA is TGTGCCAGCAGCCATTTACAGGGTCTCGCCTACGAGCAGTACTTC. As protein: CASSHLQGLAYEQYF.

The chain carries TRBV6-2 or TRBV6-3 and TRBJ1-1; D uncertain. From germline, CDR1 is MNHEY and CDR2 SVGEGT. This CDR3 is built from 12 residues. V lost 2 bases to trimming and J lost 4 bases, with 5 bases between them. The CDR3 DNA follows: TGTGCCAGCAGTTACGTGGCCACTGAAGCTTTCTTT. The encoded protein is CASSYVATEAFF.

The chain carries TRBV6-1 and TRBJ1-2; maybe TRBD1 (6 bases). From germline, CDR1 is MNHNS and CDR2 SASEGT. V was clipped by 6 bases and J by 3 bases, with 17 bases between them. The CDR3 has 15 amino acids. This chain's CDR3 is CASRPTGAGDYGYTF. The DNA for the CDR3 is TGTGCCAGCAGACCGACGGGGGCGGGTGACTATGGCTACACCTTC.

This clone was seen a handful of times. This chain uses TRBV7-2 with TRBJ2-6; weak D call: TRBD2 (5 bases). V dropped 2 bases and J dropped 2 bases, with 10 bases sitting between them. The germline gives CDR1 SGHTA, CDR2 FQGNSA. The length of the CDR3 is 16 residues. The CDR3 DNA reads as TGTGCCAGCAGCTTATCCGGGAATCCTGGGGCCAACGTCCTGACTTTC. Amino acid sequence: CASSLSGNPGANVLTF. The full variable domain, in which reference TRBV7-2 and TRBJ2-6 provide the parts outside the CDR3, is GAGVSQSPSNKVTEKGKDVELRCDPISGHTALYWYRQSLGQGLEFLIYFQGNSAPDKSGLPSDRFSAERTGGSVSTLTIQRTQQEDSAVYLCASSLSGNPGANVLTFGAGSRLTVL.

The rearrangement uses TRBV19 and TRBJ2-7, with D unresolved. Germline CDR1 reads LNHDA; CDR2 reads SQIVND (reference sequence). Trimming left V 4 bases short and J 1 base short, with 8 bases between. The CDR3 runs to 13 residues. CDR3 coding DNA: TGTGCCAGTAGTACGGCAGCTTCCTACGAGCAGTACTTC. It is translated as CASSTAASYEQYF.